The 25 T cell receptor beta chains presented below share a single source sample, sequenced in a study of blood T cell repertoires in COVID-19. TCRdb's copy holds only in-frame clones and misses some; the assay was immunoSEQ multiplex PCR. The repertoire holds 250,000 to 300,000 clones, with nearly 90% as singletons. The specimen was peripheral blood. These receptors all stem from a woman aged 55-70 years with COVID-19, enrolled during active disease.

This clone was picked up many times. V and J are TRBV11-2 and TRBJ2-3, with D uncertain. Germline CDR1 and CDR2: SGHAT and FQNNGV. Trimming stripped 6 bases from V and 0 bases from J, with 4 bases between. This CDR3 has 12 amino acids. CDR3 loop: CASSPSTDTQYF. The CDR3 bases are TGTGCCAGCAGTCCTAGCACAGATACGCAGTATTTT.

The rearrangement links TRBV7-9 to TRBJ2-7; 8 bases match TRBD1. Germline V CDR1 and CDR2: SEHNR, FQNEAQ (reference sequence). There are 14 residues in the CDR3. V dropped 4 bases and J dropped 3; count of bases not matched to a gene: 5. For the CDR3, the DNA is TGTGCCAGCAGCTCCGACAGGGGTTTCTACGAGCAGTACTTC. Its protein product is CASSSDRGFYEQYF.

V gene TRBV3-1 (or the pseudogene TRBV3-2) combines with J gene TRBJ1-4, with 10 bases that match TRBD1. V shed 8 bases and J 13 bases; nucleotides not matched to a gene: 10. Germline V CDR1 and CDR2: LGHDT, YNNKEL (reference sequence). This CDR3 contains 13 residues. CDR3 residues: CASGRQGATPLFF. The CDR3 nucleotides are TGTGCCAGCGGACGACAGGGGGCAACTCCACTGTTTTTT.

The chain recombines TRBV7-6 with TRBJ1-3; TRBD1 matches at 7 bases. The germline V gene encodes CDR1 SGHVS and CDR2 FNYEAQ. J gave up 0 bases and V 5 bases, and 7 bases lay outside the gene matches. The CDR3 spans 16 residues. CDR3 amino acids: CASSVRDSTSGNTIYF. In DNA, the CDR3 is TGTGCCAGCAGCGTCCGGGACAGTACCTCTGGAAACACCATATATTTT.

The chain couples TRBV25-1 to TRBJ2-5; 9 positions agree with TRBD1. The length of the CDR3 is 15 residues. Germline assignment: CDR1 MGHDK and CDR2 SYGVNS. V lost 7 bases to trimming and J lost 1 base; unmatched junction nucleotides: 7. CDR3 loop: CASMGTGSTQETQYF. The CDR3 DNA is TGTGCCAGCATGGGGACAGGGAGTACCCAAGAGACCCAGTACTTC.

The genes are TRBV9 and TRBJ1-6; D call uncertain. V dropped 3 bases and J dropped 9 bases, with 7 bases sitting between them. CDR1 and CDR2 from the germline V gene are SGDLS and YYNGEE. The CDR3 has 12 amino acids. The CDR3 is CASSAQSSPLHF. As DNA, the CDR3 is TGTGCCAGCAGCGCACAAAGTTCACCCCTCCACTTT.

This chain uses TRBV5-1 with TRBJ2-1; the match to TRBD1 covers 8 bases. After removal of 4 bases from V and 5 bases from J, the junction contained 5 bases not matched to a gene. The CDR3 sequence is 14 residues long. Per the germline V gene, CDR1 is SGHRS and CDR2 is YFSETQ. The CDR3 loop reads CASSPDRVNNEQFF. In DNA form, the CDR3 reads TGCGCCAGCAGCCCGGACAGGGTCAACAATGAGCAGTTCTTC.

The chain uses TRBV12-3 or TRBV12-4 and TRBJ1-6; D is possibly TRBD1 (6 bases). The CDR3 contains 13 residues. V was cut by 8 bases and J by 7 bases, with 12 bases left in between. The chain's CDR3 is CASGNTGNSPLHF. CDR3 nucleotides: TGTGCCAGCGGAAATACAGGGAATTCACCCCTCCACTTT.

The J gene is TRBJ1-2, the V gene TRBV3-1 (or the pseudogene TRBV3-2); weak D call: TRBD1 (5 bases). Germline-derived CDR1 and CDR2 are LGHDT and YNNKEL (reference sequence). The CDR3 is made up of 16 amino acids. V was clipped by 1 base and J by 5 bases, with 17 bases between them. CDR3 protein: CASSQGSGAAAYGYTF. The CDR3 DNA follows: TGTGCCAGCAGCCAAGGGAGCGGGGCAGCCGCTTATGGCTACACCTTC.

Only one count was recorded for this clone. The rearrangement links TRBV7-2 to TRBJ1-5; possible D gene TRBD1, 5 bases. V was pared by 8 bases and J by 1 base, with 18 bases between. The germline V gene has CDR1 SGHTA and CDR2 FQGNSA. The CDR3 is 16 amino acids. The CDR3 here is CASARGREGSNQPQHF. CDR3 nucleotides: TGTGCCAGCGCGCGGGGGAGGGAGGGGAGCAATCAGCCCCAGCATTTT.

V usage is TRBV9 and J usage is TRBJ1-2; D may be TRBD1 (5 bases). The V end was cut by 4 bases, the J end by 4 bases, with 11 bases between. The germline V gene has CDR1 SGDLS and CDR2 YYNGEE. The CDR3 runs 13 residues. The CDR3 DNA reads as TGTGCCAGCAGCCCCTCGACAGTCTATGGCTACACCTTC. It codes for CASSPSTVYGYTF.

The chain combines TRBV7-9 with TRBJ1-3; D is undetermined. The germline V and J ends were trimmed by 1 base and 2 bases, with 12 bases remaining between them. Germline V CDR1 and CDR2: SEHNR, FQNEAQ (reference sequence). The CDR3 is 16 residues long. CDR3 DNA: TGTGCCAGCAGCTTAGTTGGGCTAGCTGCTGGAAACACCATATATTTT. This sequence encodes CASSLVGLAAGNTIYF.

The rearrangement joins TRBV11-2 to TRBJ1-2; D not certain. CDR3 size: 16 residues. The germline V gene encodes CDR1 SGHAT and CDR2 FQNNGV. Trimming shortened V by 1 base and J by 7 bases, and 19 bases separated the two germline ends. For the CDR3, the DNA is TGTGCCAGCAGCTTAGTTAGCGGCAGGTTGTATCCTGGCTACACCTTC. Translation: CASSLVSGRLYPGYTF.

The rearrangement joins TRBV6-6 to TRBJ1-1; D gene uncertain. The CDR3 covers 14 residues. Trimming shortened V by 2 bases and J by 0 bases, and 7 bases separated the two germline ends. The germline gives CDR1 MNHNY, CDR2 SVGAGI (reference sequence). The CDR3, as DNA: TGTGCCAGCAGTTACAGTAGTATGAACACTGAAGCTTTCTTT. Its translation: CASSYSSMNTEAFF.

On this clone itself: Other DNA sequences of this sample code for an identical CDR3. Here the CDR3 reads CASSFSSYNSPLHF. Here the CDR3 DNA reads TGTGCCAGCAGCTTCAGCTCCTATAATTCACCCCTCCACTTT. The rearrangement uses TRBV11-2 and TRBJ1-6; no clear D. The CDR3 covers 14 residues. Deletions cut 3 bases from V and 0 bases from J, with 3 bases between. The germline V gene encodes CDR1 SGHAT and CDR2 FQNNGV.

The chain has TRBV2 and TRBJ1-2; 8 bases are shared with TRBD1. V shed 4 bases and J 6 bases; nucleotides not matched to a gene: 7. CDR1 is SNHLY, CDR2 FYNNEI, per germline. CDR3 length: 14 residues. The CDR3 coding sequence is TGTGCCAGCAGTGTTCTACAGGGACAGGATGGCTACACCTTC. Translated, it gives CASSVLQGQDGYTF.

The chain links TRBV6-1 to TRBJ2-7, with TRBD1 matching 8 bases. The CDR3 runs 15 residues. CDR1 is MNHNS, CDR2 SASEGT, per germline. V trimming: 2 bases; J trimming: 4 bases; junction bases outside the gene matches: 7. The CDR3 DNA follows: TGTGCCAGCAGTGAAATGGCCGGGACAGGTTACGAGCAGTACTTC. It is translated as CASSEMAGTGYEQYF.

This chain's CDR3 is CASSPQRLDLAKNIQYF. CDR3 coding DNA: TGTGCCAGCAGCCCCCAGCGACTAGACCTAGCCAAAAACATTCAGTACTTC. The chain employs TRBV5-6 and TRBJ2-4; tentative D call: TRBD2 (6 bases). Germline V gene sequence: CDR1 SGHDT, CDR2 YYEEEE. Trimming cost V 4 bases and J 0 bases, with 17 bases left between them. CDR3 length: 17 residues. The whole variable domain, remainder taken from reference TRBV5-6 and TRBJ2-4, is DAGVTQSPTHLIKTRGQQVTLRCSPKSGHDTVSWYQQALGQGPQFIFQYYEEEERQRGNFPDRFSGHQFPNYSSELNVNALLLGDSALYLCASSPQRLDLAKNIQYFGAGTRLSVL.

The chain uses TRBV7-9 and TRBJ1-1; TRBD1 is a possible D gene (5 bases). This CDR3 comprises 13 residues. The germline V gene encodes CDR1 SEHNR and CDR2 FQNEAQ (reference sequence). Trimming left V 5 bases short and J 1 base short, with 8 bases between. Here the CDR3 reads CASSLGQNTEAFF. CDR3 DNA sequence: TGTGCCAGCAGCCTTGGACAGAACACTGAAGCTTTCTTT.

The rearrangement uses TRBV16 and TRBJ1-1; D is uncertain. Germline V gene lookup returns CDR1 KGHSY and CDR2 FQNENV. The CDR3 totals 13 residues. The V end lost 4 bases, the J end lost 4 bases, and 10 bases lay between the germline ends. CDR3 nucleotide sequence: TGTGCCAGCAGCCTAGAGGTTGGCACTGAAGCTTTCTTT. Protein: CASSLEVGTEAFF.

The rearrangement joins TRBV27 to TRBJ1-6; D remains ambiguous. Germline loops: CDR1 MNHEY, CDR2 SMNVEV (reference sequence). Trimming took 5 bases from V and 7 from J, leaving 15 bases between them. This CDR3 contains 15 residues. The CDR3 is CASSEGTLYNSPLHF. CDR3 DNA: TGTGCCAGCAGTGAGGGCACACTTTACAATTCACCCCTCCACTTT.

This clone was recorded a few times. This chain uses TRBV5-1 with TRBJ2-2, with D perhaps TRBD1 (6 bases). V lost 1 base and J 0 bases, leaving 16 bases between the germline ends. CDR3 length equals 18 residues. Germline assignment: CDR1 SGHRS and CDR2 YFSETQ. CDR3 protein: CASSLSRGRGPNTGELFF. In nucleotides, the CDR3 is TGCGCCAGCAGCTTGTCCAGGGGTCGTGGTCCGAACACCGGGGAGCTGTTTTTT.

The chain is built from TRBV19 and TRBJ2-7, with 8 bases lining up with TRBD1. CDR1 is LNHDA, CDR2 SQIVND, per germline (reference sequence). Germline trimming cut 4 bases from V and 1 base from J; bases unmatched to any gene: 3. The CDR3 spans 14 residues. The CDR3: CASSTYRGSYEQYF. The CDR3 nucleotides are TGTGCCAGTAGTACGTACAGGGGGTCCTACGAGCAGTACTTC.

This chain joins TRBV29-1 and TRBJ2-7; 8 nucleotides line up with TRBD1. CDR1 is SQVTM and CDR2 is ANQGSEA in the germline V gene. V lost 7 bases and J lost 1; bases outside the gene matches: 6. This CDR3 is built from 13 residues. The DNA for the CDR3 is TGCAGCGGAAGGGACAGGTCGTCCTACGAGCAGTACTTC. It is translated as CSGRDRSSYEQYF.

This clone was counted a few times. V and J are TRBV7-9 and TRBJ1-1; 9 nucleotides align to TRBD1. V gave up 3 bases and J gave up 4 bases; unmatched junction bases: 3. CDR3 size: 14 residues. CDR1 is SEHNR and CDR2 is FQNEAQ in the germline V gene (reference sequence). The CDR3: CASSLTGGGTEAFF. The CDR3 DNA sequence: TGTGCCAGCAGCTTGACAGGGGGTGGCACTGAAGCTTTCTTT.